The rows below give T cell receptor beta chains drawn from one sample of a study of cytomegalovirus exposure and HLA in healthy donors. Repertoires were generated with immunoSEQ multiplex PCR, while TCRdb's copy carries only in-frame clones and drops some. This sample yields approximately 92,000 clones, of which around 81% are seen a single time; less than 5% belongs to the top ten. Sample: PBMCs. These receptors all stem from a woman in her sixties or seventies in good health and CMV-seropositive. Both conserved end residues are part of each CDR3. A D gene is named only where the DNA matches it firmly. Size is omitted from some rows. Given values are once, few, many or a class for expanded clones.

J gene,V gene,clone size,D gene,CDR3 DNA,CDR3 protein
TRBJ2-5,TRBV27,-,TRBD2,TGTGCCAGCAGTTTATTCACTCCCAGGGAGGGGACCCAGTACTTC,CASSLFTPREGTQYF
TRBJ2-3,TRBV15,-,TRBD2,TGTGCCACCAGCAATAGCGGGAGGAGTACAGATACGCAGTATTTT,CATSNSGRSTDTQYF
TRBJ1-2,TRBV4-1,-,-,TGCGCCAGCAGCCAAGATCTTGGCGGTTTAGACAGTGGCTACACCTTC,CASSQDLGGLDSGYTF
TRBJ1-1,TRBV30,-,-,TGTGCCTGGAGCACAGGTTTCGACACTGAAGCTTTCTTT,CAWSTGFDTEAFF
TRBJ1-2,TRBV28,-,-,TGTGCCAGCAACCCACAGGGTCTGCGTTTCTATGGCTACACCTTC,CASNPQGLRFYGYTF
TRBJ2-1,TRBV5-4,once,-,TGTGCCAGCAGCTTGGGACAGGAGACCTACAATGAGCAGTTCTTC,CASSLGQETYNEQFF
TRBJ1-2,TRBV7-2,-,-,TGTGCCAGCAGCTTACCCGGCGGGGGGGATGACTATGGCTACACCTTC,CASSLPGGGDDYGYTF
TRBJ2-2,TRBV27,-,-,TGTGCCAGCAGTTTGGCCCGCGGAGGCAGTAACACCGGGGAGCTGTTTTTT,CASSLARGGSNTGELFF
TRBJ2-7,TRBV28,-,TRBD2,TGTGCCAGCATTCCCAGCGGGAGCAACCACTACGAGCAGTACTTC,CASIPSGSNHYEQYF
TRBJ2-2,TRBV4-1,-,TRBD1,TGCGCCAGCAGATACAGGGGGCAAGACACCGGGGAGCTGTTTTTT,CASRYRGQDTGELFF
TRBJ2-1,TRBV30,-,TRBD1,TGTGCCTGGGGGGACAGGGGCAATGAGCAGTTCTTC,CAWGDRGNEQFF
TRBJ1-1,TRBV6-5,few,-,TGTGCCAGCAGGAGGACGGTGGGGGGGTACACTGAAGCTTTCTTT,CASRRTVGGYTEAFF
TRBJ1-3,TRBV14,-,TRBD1,TGTGCCAGCAGCCCGGACAGGGGGCGAAGCTCTGGAAACACCATATATTTT,CASSPDRGRSSGNTIYF
TRBJ1-2,TRBV5-1,-,TRBD1,TGCGCCAGCAGCCCGGACAGGGCTAACTATGGCTACACCTTC,CASSPDRANYGYTF
TRBJ2-5,TRBV7-2,-,TRBD2,TGTGCCAGCAGCTTTAGCGGGAGGCAGGAGACCCAGTACTTC,CASSFSGRQETQYF
TRBJ1-4,TRBV19,-,TRBD1,TGTGCCAGTTCCGGGACAGGGGCAACTAATGAAAAACTGTTTTTT,CASSGTGATNEKLFF
TRBJ2-1,TRBV7-7,-,TRBD2,TGTGCTAGCAGCTTACTTAAGTTAAAGCGGGAGGGGGCCCCAGGGACCTACAATGAGCAGTTCTTC,CASSLLKLKREGAPGTYNEQFF
TRBJ1-1,TRBV14,-,-,TGTGCCAGCAGCCAAGAAGAGGGCACTGAAGCTTTCTTT,CASSQEEGTEAFF
TRBJ2-7,TRBV28,-,-,TGTGCCAGCACCCTGGCTAGCGAGTACTACGAGCAGTACTTC,CASTLASEYYEQYF
TRBJ1-6,TRBV6-1,-,-,TGTGCCAGCAGTGACCCCGGTGAACAGAAACCCCTCCACTTT,CASSDPGEQKPLHF
TRBJ2-3,TRBV30,-,-,TGTGCCTGGACTAAGCGGCTCACAGATACGCAGTATTTT,CAWTKRLTDTQYF
TRBJ2-7,TRBV19,once,TRBD2,TGTGCCAGTAGTGTAGCGGGCCCGGGGGAGCAGTACTTC,CASSVAGPGEQYF
TRBJ2-1,TRBV7-2,-,-,TGTGCCAGCACGGACTATACTAGCAGAAATGAGCAGTTCTTC,CASTDYTSRNEQFF
TRBJ2-2,TRBV5-4,few,TRBD2,TGTGCCAGCAGCTTCGCTAGCGGGAGAGACACCGGGGAGCTGTTTTTT,CASSFASGRDTGELFF
TRBJ1-1,TRBV2,-,-,TGTGCCAGCAGTGAAACTAACAGGGAGAACACTGAAGCTTTCTTT,CASSETNRENTEAFF
TRBJ1-5,TRBV25-1,-,-,TGTGCCAGCAGTGAATACAGGGATAATCAGCCCCAGCATTTT,CASSEYRDNQPQHF
TRBJ1-4,TRBV11-2,-,TRBD1,TGTGCCAGCAGCTTAGTACTGGGACAGGCTAATGAAAAACTGTTTTTT,CASSLVLGQANEKLFF
TRBJ2-7,TRBV5-7,-,TRBD1,TGTGCCAGCATACCATACCGGAGGGACAGGGTCCCCTACGAGCAGTACTTC,CASIPYRRDRVPYEQYF
TRBJ2-3,TRBV15,-,-,TGTGCCACCAGCAGAGATCGGACGTTTTCTGGAACAGGAACTAGCACAGATACGCAGTATTTT,CATSRDRTFSGTGTSTDTQYF